This is a list of T cell receptor beta chains from one sample in a study of persistence of HIV-infected CD4 T cells. For these TCRs, the target antigens are not known. Only in-frame clones appear in the TCRdb table, and some are missing; sequencing was by immunoSEQ multiplex PCR. The sample lists 25,000 to 35,000 clones; roughly four fifths were seen once. Sequencing used CD4+ T cells sorted from PBMCs after roughly 18-hour stimulation, obtained from a patient who received antiretroviral therapy. The receptors originated from an adult man with HIV who was CMV-seropositive. The CDR3 runs from the conserved cysteine through the conserved F or W. The order of the fields is clone size, J gene, V gene, D gene, CDR3 protein, CDR3 DNA. The D gene is left open where the match is weak. A clone size is listed for some rows: how often the clone was seen (once, few, many), or a class if it is expanded.

clone size: few
J gene: TRBJ2-5
V gene: TRBV18
D gene: NA
CDR3 protein: CASSPLSETQYF
CDR3 DNA: TGTGCCAGCTCACCTTTGAGCGAGACCCAGTACTTC

clone size: NA
J gene: TRBJ2-1
V gene: TRBV2
D gene: TRBD2
CDR3 protein: CASRLGSAGGYNEQFF
CDR3 DNA: TGTGCCAGCAGACTGGGATCAGCGGGGGGGTACAATGAGCAGTTCTTC

clone size: once
J gene: TRBJ1-1
V gene: TRBV29-1
D gene: TRBD1
CDR3 protein: CSVWTGRAFF
CDR3 DNA: TGCAGCGTGTGGACAGGGCGGGCTTTCTTT

clone size: NA
J gene: TRBJ2-7
V gene: TRBV5-1
D gene: TRBD1
CDR3 protein: CASSLRTGGTYEQYF
CDR3 DNA: TGCGCCAGCAGCTTGCGGACAGGGGGGACCTACGAGCAGTACTTC

clone size: few
J gene: TRBJ1-6
V gene: TRBV5-1
D gene: NA
CDR3 protein: CASSLGTPSESPLHF
CDR3 DNA: TGCGCCAGCAGCTTGGGGACGCCCTCTGAATCACCCCTCCACTTT

clone size: NA
J gene: TRBJ1-1
V gene: TRBV7-2
D gene: TRBD1
CDR3 protein: CASKGANGMNTEAFF
CDR3 DNA: TGTGCCAGCAAGGGGGCGAACGGCATGAACACTGAAGCTTTCTTT

clone size: few
J gene: TRBJ2-5
V gene: TRBV6-5
D gene: NA
CDR3 protein: CASSYSGTQYF
CDR3 DNA: TGTGCCAGCAGTTATTCTGGGACCCAGTACTTC

clone size: NA
J gene: TRBJ2-4
V gene: TRBV19
D gene: TRBD1
CDR3 protein: CASSDRGRDGNIQYF
CDR3 DNA: TGTGCCAGTAGTGATAGGGGGCGCGATGGAAACATTCAGTACTTC

clone size: NA
J gene: TRBJ1-5
V gene: TRBV18
D gene: NA
CDR3 protein: CASSLVDSNQPQHF
CDR3 DNA: TGTGCCAGCTCACTTGTGGACAGCAATCAGCCCCAGCATTTT

clone size: NA
J gene: TRBJ2-7
V gene: TRBV7-2
D gene: NA
CDR3 protein: CASSLRDFREQYF
CDR3 DNA: TGTGCCAGCAGCTTAAGGGACTTCCGCGAGCAGTACTTC

clone size: NA
J gene: TRBJ2-3
V gene: TRBV10-2
D gene: TRBD2
CDR3 protein: CASSPSGDTQYF
CDR3 DNA: TGCGCCAGCAGTCCTAGCGGGGATACGCAGTATTTT

clone size: few
J gene: TRBJ2-5
V gene: TRBV6-5
D gene: NA
CDR3 protein: CATSSGTLFQETQYF
CDR3 DNA: TGTGCCACATCATCCGGGACCCTCTTCCAAGAGACCCAGTACTTC

clone size: NA
J gene: TRBJ2-7
V gene: TRBV5-5
D gene: NA
CDR3 protein: CASSLPPTYEQYF
CDR3 DNA: TGTGCCAGCAGCCTCCCCCCGACCTACGAGCAGTACTTC

clone size: NA
J gene: TRBJ1-1
V gene: TRBV6-5
D gene: NA
CDR3 protein: CASSLGVNTEAFF
CDR3 DNA: TGTGCCAGCAGCCTAGGGGTGAACACTGAAGCTTTCTTT

clone size: NA
J gene: TRBJ1-3
V gene: TRBV4-2
D gene: NA
CDR3 protein: CASSPRTLDSGNTIYF
CDR3 DNA: TGTGCCAGCAGCCCCCGGACCTTAGACTCTGGAAACACCATATATTTT

clone size: NA
J gene: TRBJ2-7
V gene: TRBV15
D gene: NA
CDR3 protein: CATSRELTGTFSYEQYF
CDR3 DNA: TGTGCCACCAGCAGAGAGCTAACCGGGACATTCTCCTACGAGCAGTACTTC

clone size: NA
J gene: TRBJ2-3
V gene: TRBV10-3
D gene: NA
CDR3 protein: CASGQTTDTQYF
CDR3 DNA: TGTGCCAGCGGACAGACCACAGATACGCAGTATTTT

clone size: NA
J gene: TRBJ2-7
V gene: TRBV21-1
D gene: NA
CDR3 protein: CASSKGATLYEQYF
CDR3 DNA: TGTGCCAGCAGCAAAGGGGCTACCCTCTACGAGCAGTACTTC

clone size: NA
J gene: TRBJ2-1
V gene: TRBV5-4
D gene: NA
CDR3 protein: CASSLGGGGYNEQFF
CDR3 DNA: TGTGCCAGCAGCTTGGGGGGAGGGGGCTACAATGAGCAGTTCTTC

clone size: NA
J gene: TRBJ2-3
V gene: TRBV19
D gene: TRBD1
CDR3 protein: CASRDGQGGFDTQYF
CDR3 DNA: TGTGCCAGTAGGGATGGACAGGGGGGATTCGATACGCAGTATTTT

clone size: NA
J gene: TRBJ1-6
V gene: TRBV15
D gene: TRBD1
CDR3 protein: CATSRDTGGINSPLHF
CDR3 DNA: TGTGCCACCAGCAGAGATACAGGGGGGATCAATTCACCCCTCCACTTT

clone size: NA
J gene: TRBJ2-2
V gene: TRBV6-5
D gene: NA
CDR3 protein: CASRSAAGTGELFF
CDR3 DNA: TGTGCCAGCAGATCGGCTGCAGGCACCGGGGAGCTGTTTTTT

clone size: once
J gene: TRBJ2-2
V gene: TRBV27
D gene: NA
CDR3 protein: CASSWRGLGELFF
CDR3 DNA: TGTGCCAGCAGTTGGAGGGGCCTCGGGGAGCTGTTTTTT

clone size: NA
J gene: TRBJ2-7
V gene: TRBV27
D gene: NA
CDR3 protein: CASSLSVSGSSYEQYF
CDR3 DNA: TGTGCCAGCAGTTTATCTGTCTCGGGCAGCTCCTACGAGCAGTACTTC

clone size: NA
J gene: TRBJ2-4
V gene: TRBV28
D gene: NA
CDR3 protein: CASSLGRVGVRQYF
CDR3 DNA: TGTGCCAGCAGTTTAGGCAGAGTGGGGGTTCGTCAGTACTTC

clone size: NA
J gene: TRBJ2-7
V gene: TRBV10-3
D gene: NA
CDR3 protein: CAISDLLGATREQYF
CDR3 DNA: TGTGCCATCAGTGACCTATTAGGGGCGACCCGCGAGCAGTACTTC

clone size: NA
J gene: TRBJ2-7
V gene: TRBV5-1
D gene: TRBD2
CDR3 protein: CASSFGGGANEQYF
CDR3 DNA: TGCGCCAGCAGCTTTGGCGGGGGGGCCAACGAGCAGTACTTC

clone size: NA
J gene: TRBJ2-7
V gene: TRBV7-2
D gene: NA
CDR3 protein: CASSAQFSGGLSYEQYF
CDR3 DNA: TGTGCCAGCAGCGCCCAATTTTCGGGGGGCCTCTCCTACGAGCAGTACTTC

clone size: NA
J gene: TRBJ2-7
V gene: TRBV27
D gene: NA
CDR3 protein: CASTLTLGGLYEQYF
CDR3 DNA: TGTGCCAGCACCCTGACGCTGGGGGGCCTCTACGAGCAGTACTTC

clone size: NA
J gene: TRBJ1-4
V gene: TRBV30
D gene: NA
CDR3 protein: CAWAHLDEKLFF
CDR3 DNA: TGTGCCTGGGCCCACCTCGATGAAAAACTGTTTTTT

clone size: NA
J gene: TRBJ2-4
V gene: TRBV20-1
D gene: NA
CDR3 protein: CSASNTLAKNIQYF
CDR3 DNA: TGCAGTGCTAGTAACACCTTAGCCAAAAACATTCAGTACTTC

clone size: NA
J gene: TRBJ2-7
V gene: TRBV28
D gene: NA
CDR3 protein: CASSLEGVLYEQYF
CDR3 DNA: TGTGCCAGCAGTTTGGAGGGGGTCCTCTACGAGCAGTACTTC

clone size: few
J gene: TRBJ2-1
V gene: TRBV11-3
D gene: NA
CDR3 protein: CASSLEGASYNEQFF
CDR3 DNA: TGTGCCAGCAGCTTAGAGGGGGCCTCCTACAATGAGCAGTTCTTC

clone size: NA
J gene: TRBJ1-5
V gene: TRBV18
D gene: NA
CDR3 protein: CASSPRSTGLAGNQPQHF
CDR3 DNA: TGTGCCAGCTCACCTAGATCTACAGGGCTTGCGGGCAATCAGCCCCAGCATTTT

clone size: NA
J gene: TRBJ2-6
V gene: TRBV4-1
D gene: TRBD1
CDR3 protein: CASSQQRQGISGANVLTF
CDR3 DNA: TGCGCCAGCAGCCAACAGAGACAGGGGATTTCTGGGGCCAACGTCCTGACTTTC

clone size: NA
J gene: TRBJ2-7
V gene: TRBV7-9
D gene: TRBD1
CDR3 protein: CASSLEETGSSYEQYF
CDR3 DNA: TGTGCCAGCAGCTTAGAAGAGACAGGGAGCTCCTACGAGCAGTACTTC

clone size: NA
J gene: TRBJ2-1
V gene: TRBV10-1
D gene: NA
CDR3 protein: CASSGVRSSYNEQFF
CDR3 DNA: TGCGCCAGCAGTGGTGTCAGGAGCTCCTACAATGAGCAGTTCTTC

clone size: few
J gene: TRBJ1-1
V gene: TRBV7-9
D gene: NA
CDR3 protein: CASSLEGPAEAFF
CDR3 DNA: TGTGCCAGCAGCTTAGAAGGGCCAGCTGAAGCTTTCTTT

clone size: NA
J gene: TRBJ1-1
V gene: TRBV6-5
D gene: NA
CDR3 protein: CASSYYPTVNTEAFF
CDR3 DNA: TGTGCCAGCAGTTACTATCCGACAGTGAACACTGAAGCTTTCTTT

clone size: NA
J gene: TRBJ2-6
V gene: TRBV28
D gene: NA
CDR3 protein: CASSFQQGSIYGANVLTF
CDR3 DNA: TGTGCCAGCAGTTTCCAACAGGGTAGTATATATGGGGCCAACGTCCTGACTTTC

clone size: once
J gene: TRBJ1-1
V gene: TRBV18
D gene: NA
CDR3 protein: CASSFRFPEAFF
CDR3 DNA: TGTGCCAGCTCGTTTCGGTTTCCTGAAGCTTTCTTT

clone size: NA
J gene: TRBJ2-7
V gene: TRBV9
D gene: NA
CDR3 protein: CASSSQRGADEQYF
CDR3 DNA: TGTGCCAGCAGCTCCCAAAGGGGGGCCGACGAGCAGTACTTC

clone size: NA
J gene: TRBJ1-2
V gene: TRBV15
D gene: NA
CDR3 protein: CATSRGTYGYTF
CDR3 DNA: TGTGCCACCAGCAGAGGAACCTATGGCTACACCTTC

clone size: once
J gene: TRBJ1-1
V gene: TRBV18
D gene: TRBD1
CDR3 protein: CASSPTGAQNTEAFF
CDR3 DNA: TGTGCCAGCTCACCCACAGGGGCCCAGAACACTGAAGCTTTCTTT

clone size: NA
J gene: TRBJ1-6
V gene: TRBV5-6
D gene: NA
CDR3 protein: CASSLGGHVSPLHF
CDR3 DNA: TGTGCCAGCAGCTTGGGGGGACACGTTTCACCCCTCCACTTT

clone size: few
J gene: TRBJ1-2
V gene: TRBV6-6
D gene: NA
CDR3 protein: CASSRTSSKGFNYGYTF
CDR3 DNA: TGTGCCAGCAGTCGAACATCCTCTAAGGGTTTTAACTATGGCTACACCTTC